This T cell receptor beta chain was observed in a study of Ad26.COV2.S vaccination and SARS-CoV-2 variants. Assay: immunoSEQ multiplex PCR; the TCRdb copy retains only in-frame clones and omits some. There are fewer than 800,000 clones in the sample; roughly 90% occur only once, and 1.5% lies in the top ten. This sample's treatment: around 19 received Ad26.COV2.S at low or high dose, single or two shots; 5 received placebo; per-sample allocation not given. Specimen acquisition occurred on day 63 following the initial vaccine or placebo injection. The CDR3 runs to 14 residues. V lost 2 bases and J lost 3, with 11 bases in between. From germline, CDR1 is MNHNS and CDR2 SASEGT.

This rearrangement joins TRBV6-1 to TRBJ2-7; D call uncertain. This sequence originates from a person aged 18 to 65 who received the Ad26.COV2.S COVID-19 vaccine or a placebo. Specimen: peripheral blood, collected in a trial of Ad26.COV2.S vaccine versus placebo. The CDR3 nucleotides are TGTGCCAGCAGTGAAATGGGCAAAGGCTACGAGCAGTACTTC. This gives the protein CASSEMGKGYEQYF.